These T cell receptor beta chains were read from a single sample in a study of response to subunit inactivated influenza vaccine. Each CDR3 protein gets one entry after TCRdb re-called the RT-PCR reads with MiXCR. This repertoire shows 300,000 to 350,000 distinct CDR3 sequences, around 20% found once; its top ten account for approximately 10%. Source: PBMCs from blood, taken 21 months after vaccination. These receptors originate from a man between 50 and 75 years old who received an inactivated influenza vaccine. The CDR3 runs from the conserved cysteine through the conserved F or W. Fields, in order: J gene, clone size, D gene, V gene, CDR3 protein, CDR3 DNA. A D gene is named only where the DNA matches it firmly. Part of the rows lack a size; the others show once, few, many or a class for expanded clones.

TRBJ2-1	.	TRBD2	TRBV11-2	CASSDLAGGPLVDEQFF	TGTGCCAGCAGCGATTTGGCGGGAGGGCCACTCGTCGATGAGCAGTTCTTC
TRBJ1-1	few	.	TRBV28	CASRSVRGGMNTEAFF	TGTGCCAGCCGTAGTGTCCGGGGAGGAATGAACACTGAAGCTTTCTTT
TRBJ2-2	.	.	TRBV29-1	CSARPGGGTGELFF	TGCAGCGCCCGGCCTGGGGGTGGCACCGGGGAGCTGTTTTTT
TRBJ1-6	few	.	TRBV14	CASSYGSPLHF	TGTGCCAGCTCTTATGGATCACCCCTCCACTTT
TRBJ2-3	.	TRBD1	TRBV4-2	CASSHGQGDPSTDTQYF	TGTGCCAGCAGCCATGGCCAGGGGGACCCTAGCACAGATACGCAGTATTTT
TRBJ1-5	many	.	TRBV5-1	CASSLGPGASNQPQHF	TGCGCCAGCAGCTTGGGTCCGGGGGCGAGCAATCAGCCCCAGCATTTT
TRBJ1-5	few	TRBD1	TRBV19	CASRGASQPQHF	TGTGCCAGCAGGGGGGCCAGTCAGCCCCAGCATTTT
TRBJ2-7	few	TRBD1	TRBV7-8	CASSLREGQGYEQYF	TGTGCCAGCAGCTTGCGTGAGGGACAGGGCTACGAGCAGTACTTC
TRBJ2-7	.	TRBD1	TRBV20-1	CSARDGTGGYEQYF	TGCAGTGCTAGAGACGGGACAGGGGGTTACGAGCAGTACTTC
TRBJ1-3	once	.	TRBV6-5	CASSSTYSGNTIYF	TGTGCCAGCAGTTCGACGTACTCTGGAAACACCATATATTTT
TRBJ2-7	few	TRBD1	TRBV12-3/TRBV12-4	CASSSRDSHSYEQYF	TGTGCCAGCAGTTCCCGGGACAGCCATTCCTACGAGCAGTACTTC
TRBJ2-7	.	.	TRBV20-1	CSASADGLLEQYF	TGCAGTGCTAGTGCGGACGGTCTTCTCGAGCAGTACTTC
TRBJ1-1	many	TRBD1	TRBV10-3	CAISSTTGDTEAFF	TGTGCCATCAGTTCAACGACAGGGGACACTGAAGCTTTCTTT
TRBJ2-3	few	.	TRBV3-1	CASSQDRGFPDTQYF	TGTGCCAGCAGCCAAGATCGCGGTTTCCCAGATACGCAGTATTTT
TRBJ1-6	many	.	TRBV29-1	CSVADTNNSPLHF	TGCAGCGTTGCGGACACAAATAATTCACCCCTCCACTTT
TRBJ1-3	few	.	TRBV7-9	CASSRQISSGNTIYF	TGTGCCAGCAGCAGACAAATTAGCTCTGGAAACACCATATATTTT
TRBJ1-5	many	.	TRBV12-3/TRBV12-4	CASRLTGHNQPQHF	TGTGCCAGCAGACTGACAGGCCACAATCAGCCCCAGCATTTT
TRBJ1-1	few	.	TRBV12-3/TRBV12-4	CASSLETGVNTEAFF	TGTGCCAGCAGTTTAGAAACGGGGGTGAACACTGAAGCTTTCTTT
TRBJ2-7	few	.	TRBV12-3/TRBV12-4	CASSLGQGPDEQYF	TGTGCCAGCAGTTTAGGCCAGGGACCGGACGAGCAGTACTTC
TRBJ2-7	.	.	TRBV7-9	CASSFGGLGEQYF	TGTGCCAGCAGCTTCGGGGGGCTAGGAGAGCAGTACTTC
TRBJ1-1	few	TRBD1	TRBV2	CARGRQGNTEAFF	TGTGCCAGGGGGAGACAGGGAAACACTGAAGCTTTCTTT
TRBJ2-7	.	TRBD2	TRBV6-4	CASSFSEHSGGGSYEQYF	TGTGCCAGCAGTTTTTCCGAACATAGCGGGGGAGGCTCCTACGAGCAGTACTTC